Listed here are 13 T cell receptor beta chains from one sample, sequenced in a study of blood T cells in healthy people across ages. For the second PCR, which ran for 7 to 11 cycles, a sample-barcoded 5' primer and a J-beta primer mix were used. TCRdb passed the 5' RACE reads through MiXCR, listing each CDR3 protein once. The table lists hundreds of thousands of distinct CDR3 sequences, 55% to 70% of them singletons, with about 20% in the top ten. Sequencing was carried out using blood. These receptors all come from a man between 25 and 39 years old in good health.

The table lists this clonotype with a few counts. The chain recombines TRBV20-1 with TRBJ2-3; TRBD2 agrees at 7 bases. Looked up from germline, CDR1 is DFQATT and CDR2 is SNEGSKA (reference sequence). The length of the CDR3 is 14 residues. J gave up 4 bases and V 6 bases, and 10 bases lay outside the gene matches. CDR3 residues: CSAPRRETPDTQYF. CDR3 in DNA: TGCAGTGCCCCCCGGCGGGAGACCCCAGATACGCAGTATTTT.

The rearrangement uses TRBV11-2 and TRBJ2-4; 9 bases align to TRBD1. The J call may be mistaken, given a closer DNA end match to TRBJ2-7. The CDR3 extends over 16 amino acids. Germline V gene lookup returns CDR1 SGHAT and CDR2 FQNNGV. Here the CDR3 reads CASSTGTGIIVYEQYF. The CDR3 DNA follows: TGTGCCAGCAGCACCGGGACAGGGATAATCGTCTACGAGCAGTACTTC.

This chain uses TRBV15 with TRBJ2-1; 7 nucleotides agree with TRBD2. Germline V gives CDR1 LNHNV, CDR2 YYDKDF (reference sequence). The CDR3 length is 14 residues. J lost 3 bases, V lost 5 bases, and 4 bases had no gene match. The CDR3 sequence: CATSGRDYYNEQFF. DNA for the CDR3: TGTGCCACCAGCGGCCGGGACTACTACAATGAGCAGTTCTTC.

The chain couples TRBV20-1 to TRBJ2-3; no firm D call. The CDR3 sequence is 14 residues long. Trimming cost V 3 bases and J 0 bases, with 10 bases left between them. The germline V gene has CDR1 DFQATT and CDR2 SNEGSKA (reference sequence). In nucleotides, the CDR3 is TGCAGTGCTAGGGTACCCTATAGCACAGATACGCAGTATTTT. This encodes CSARVPYSTDTQYF.

This clonotype has just a few counts. The chain combines TRBV12-5 with TRBJ2-1, with TRBD2 as a possible D gene (5 bases). V lost 7 bases and J lost 6, with 10 bases in between. The CDR3 consists of 12 residues. The germline gives CDR1 LGHNT, CDR2 FRNRAP. The CDR3: CASAPGVNEQFF. The DNA of the CDR3 is TGTGCTAGTGCTCCCGGGGTCAATGAGCAGTTCTTC.

There are a few counts of this clonotype. This sequence joins TRBV9 and TRBJ1-2, with D tentatively TRBD1 (6 bases). The CDR3 covers 14 residues. Germline V gives CDR1 SGDLS, CDR2 YYNGEE. Trimming pared 4 bases from V and 4 bases from J, leaving 14 bases between. Written as DNA, the CDR3 is TGTGCCAGCAGCCCAAGCGGGACAACCTATGGCTACACCTTC. As protein: CASSPSGTTYGYTF.

A few counts support this clonotype. J is TRBJ2-5 and V is TRBV19; D is unclear. Trimming shortened V by 2 bases and J by 6 bases, and 16 bases separated the two germline ends. This CDR3 spans 15 amino acids. Germline CDR1 and CDR2: LNHDA and SQIVND (reference sequence). The DNA for the CDR3 is TGTGCCAGTAGTATATCCCCCGGCTCCCAGAAGACCCAGTACTTC. This translates into CASSISPGSQKTQYF.

The chain has TRBV6-5 and TRBJ2-3; a possible D gene is TRBD1 (5 bases). V lost 0 bases and J lost 5, with 9 bases in between. Germline loops: CDR1 MNHEY, CDR2 SVGAGI. The CDR3 sequence is 14 residues long. The CDR3 loop reads CASSYSRQQDTQYF. DNA of the CDR3: TGTGCCAGCAGTTACTCAAGACAGCAAGATACGCAGTATTTT.

The rearrangement uses TRBV2 and TRBJ2-1; maybe TRBD2 (5 bases). Germline CDR1 SNHLY, CDR2 FYNNEI. V was cut by 1 base and J by 2 bases, with 21 bases left in between. The CDR3 spans 19 residues. The chain's CDR3 is CASSEEADAADDTYNEQFF. CDR3 in DNA: TGTGCCAGCAGTGAAGAGGCTGATGCAGCGGATGACACCTACAATGAGCAGTTCTTC.

The chain joins TRBV6-2 or TRBV6-3 to TRBJ1-2; the match to TRBD1 covers 7 bases. There are 13 residues in the CDR3. Germline CDR1 reads MNHEY; CDR2 reads SVGEGT. V shed 2 bases and J 8 bases; nucleotides not matched to a gene: 5. CDR3 amino acids: CASSYQNRGGYTF. The CDR3 nucleotides read TGTGCCAGCAGTTACCAGAACAGGGGCGGCTACACCTTC.

The gene calls are TRBV15 and TRBJ2-7, with a tentative D call TRBD2 (6 bases). V shed 5 bases and J shed 10 bases, with 30 bases lying between them. This CDR3 comprises 17 residues. In germline, CDR1 is LNHNV, CDR2 YYDKDF (reference sequence). As DNA, the CDR3 is TGTGCCACCAGCCCTCATAGGACGACTAGTTCCAGAGACACCCAGTACTTC. This encodes CATSPHRTTSSRDTQYF.

This clonotype was counted only a few times. The chain links TRBV29-1 to TRBJ2-7, with TRBD1 as a possible D gene (6 bases). CDR3 length: 13 residues. Germline CDR1 reads SQVTM; CDR2 reads ANQGSEA. Trimming removed 6 bases from V and 3 bases from J, with 15 bases in between. The CDR3 reads CSVGRDKGYEQYF. The DNA of the CDR3 is TGCAGCGTCGGCCGGGACAAGGGCTACGAGCAGTACTTC.

This clonotype has only a few counts. The chain joins TRBV27 to TRBJ1-2; TRBD1 might be the D (5 bases). The CDR3 loop spans 14 amino acids. The V gene's germline CDR1 is MNHEY and CDR2 SMNVEV (reference sequence). Trimming took off 4 bases at V and 8 bases at J, with 17 bases between the two ends. CDR3 loop: CASSSRPGTGGYTF. CDR3 in DNA: TGTGCCAGCAGTTCACGACCCGGGACTGGCGGCTACACCTTC.